This T cell receptor beta chain was documented in a study of CD8 T cells in Susac syndrome (dated by TCRdb to between 2019 and 2020). With respect to the entire study: Whether CD8+ T cell activation and differentiation in Susac syndrome was antigen driven was tested using repertoire sequencing. The clonality of the CD8+ T cell repertoire was compared across approximately 12 healthy donors, roughly 14 Susac syndrome patients and about 16 multiple sclerosis patients.

High-throughput TCR beta sequencing profiled peripheral blood CD8+ and CD4+ T cells from healthy donors, Susac syndrome patients and multiple sclerosis patients. The multiple sclerosis controls were treatment-naive patients who had stable or active relapsing-remitting disease and met the revised McDonald criteria. Bulk CD8+ and CD4+ T cells were purified by magnetic negative isolation, while CD8+ TEMRA cells were enriched using FACS. Blood was collected in EDTA tubes and processed within 24 hours, with PBMCs isolated through density gradient centrifugation. PBMCs intended for TCR sequencing were cryopreserved in liquid nitrogen and were subsequently thawed in a 37 degrees C water bath. Purity of sorted or isolated CD4+, CD8+ and CD8+ TEMRA cells was at least 90%. RNA was extracted with the RNeasy kit and 0.5 to 1 ug was reverse transcribed using random hexamers. TCR beta CDR3 regions were amplified with the immunoSEQ multiplex PCR assay covering 54 Vbeta and 13 Jbeta segments. PCR amplification bias was corrected using a synthetic template baseline for primer optimization and computational correction. As for the original processing: Reads were annotated to V, D and J genes according to IMGT and were analyzed with immunoSEQ Analyzer, with only productive sequences retained. Clonality was computed as one minus Shannon entropy normalized by log2 of the number of productive unique sequences. Public and private clones were assessed among the 100 most prevalent clones of each patient and control. A clone was defined as Susac-specific if it was absent from the healthy and MS cohorts, from over 1,000 published viral clones and from other ImmuneACCESS disease sequences. Starting from the raw public reads, TCRdb applied fastp trimming at Q25, assembled clones with MiXCR and retained in-frame beta chains. When rows share a CDR3 protein, they turn into one entry using the most common DNA and genes. What appears here as the V and J calls and clone size reflects TCRdb's work, not the paper's. This sample gives about 430,000 distinct CDR3 sequences in total; more than 80% of them show up just once. The top ten clonotypes cover about 0.1% of the sample.

Broad study findings and their caveats: The number of individuals in the TCR sequencing and HLA analysis was recognized as being relatively small.

V was cut back by 0 bases and J by 1 base, leaving a gap of 7 bases between them. The CDR3 spans 14 residues, from the cysteine through the phenylalanine. Only the CDR3 region is kept as DNA, spanning 42 bases read in frame from base 1. The germline V gene supplies CDR1 MDHEN and CDR2 SYDVKM. This clonotype was recorded a few times. The antigen this receptor binds is unknown. Per-nucleotide qualities are absent, and no much larger clonotype sits a single base away. This sequence uses TRBV28 and TRBJ2-7; the D segment could be TRBD1, given 6 matching bases. Input material: CD8+ T cells from PBMCs. The clonotype originates from a human donor with multiple sclerosis. The CDR3 protein sequence reads: CASSLWTGSYEQYF. The nucleotide sequence reads as follows: TGTGCCAGCAGTTTATGGACAGGTTCCTACGAGCAGTACTTC.